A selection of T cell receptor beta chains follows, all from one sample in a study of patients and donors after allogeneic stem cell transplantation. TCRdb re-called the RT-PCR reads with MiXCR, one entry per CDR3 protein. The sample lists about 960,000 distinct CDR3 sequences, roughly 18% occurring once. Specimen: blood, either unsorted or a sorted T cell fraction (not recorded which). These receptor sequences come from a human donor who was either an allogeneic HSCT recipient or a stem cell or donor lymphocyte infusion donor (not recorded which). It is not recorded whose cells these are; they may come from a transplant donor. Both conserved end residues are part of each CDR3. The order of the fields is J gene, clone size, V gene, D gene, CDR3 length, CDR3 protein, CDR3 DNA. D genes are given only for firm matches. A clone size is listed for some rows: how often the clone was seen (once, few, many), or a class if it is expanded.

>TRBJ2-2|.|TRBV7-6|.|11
CASSLNKELFF
TGTGCCAGCAGCTTGAACAAGGAGCTGTTTTTT
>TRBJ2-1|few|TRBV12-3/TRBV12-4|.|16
CASSLDGTGEFSEQFF
TGTGCCAGCAGTCTAGACGGGACTGGAGAGTTTTCTGAGCAGTTCTTC
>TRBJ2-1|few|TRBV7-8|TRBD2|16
CASSSLGLAAYNEQFF
TGTGCCAGCAGCTCCCTGGGACTAGCGGCCTACAATGAGCAGTTCTTC
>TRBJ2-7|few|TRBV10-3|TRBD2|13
CAAAAGGGYEQYF
TGTGCCGCTGCAGCGGGAGGGGGTTACGAGCAGTACTTC
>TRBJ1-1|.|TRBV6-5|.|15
CASSYSFLGVAEAFF
TGTGCCAGCAGTTACTCGTTTCTGGGAGTGGCTGAAGCTTTCTTT
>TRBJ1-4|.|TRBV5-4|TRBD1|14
CASSIQGTNEKLFF
TGTGCCAGCAGCATACAGGGGACTAATGAAAAACTGTTTTTT
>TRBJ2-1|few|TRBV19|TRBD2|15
CASSTLAGGINEQFF
TGTGCCAGTAGCACACTAGCGGGAGGGATCAATGAGCAGTTCTTC
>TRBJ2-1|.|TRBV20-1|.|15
CSAISRTSSFNEQFF
TGCAGTGCCATCTCCCGAACTAGTTCCTTCAATGAGCAGTTCTTC
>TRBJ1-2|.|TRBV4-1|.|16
CASSQLPQSANYGYTF
TGCGCCAGCAGCCAACTCCCTCAATCAGCAAACTATGGCTACACCTTC
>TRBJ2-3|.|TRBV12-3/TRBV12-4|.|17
CASSLSRSGGRADTQYF
TGTGCCAGCAGTTTGTCGAGGTCGGGGGGCCGGGCAGATACGCAGTATTTT
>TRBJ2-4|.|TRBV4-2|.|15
CASSQAGRERDIQYF
TGTGCCAGCAGCCAAGCGGGCAGGGAAAGGGACATTCAGTACTTC
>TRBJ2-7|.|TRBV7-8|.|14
CASSLGEDPYEQYF
TGTGCCAGCAGCTTAGGGGAGGACCCCTACGAGCAGTACTTC
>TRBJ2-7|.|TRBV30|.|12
CAWSVPPYEQYF
TGTGCCTGGAGTGTACCTCCCTACGAGCAGTACTTC
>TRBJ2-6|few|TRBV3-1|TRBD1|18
CASSLKGQGFSGANVLTF
TGTGCCAGCAGCCTCAAGGGACAGGGGTTCTCTGGGGCCAACGTCCTGACTTTC
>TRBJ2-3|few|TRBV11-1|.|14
CASSLQGYTDTQYF
TGTGCCAGCAGCTTACAGGGGTACACAGATACGCAGTATTTT
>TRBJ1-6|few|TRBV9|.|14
CASSIEGPYSPLHF
TGTGCCAGCAGCATTGAGGGACCATATTCACCCCTCCACTTT
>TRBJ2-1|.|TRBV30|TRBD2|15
CASSLTSGGKQKQIF
TGTGCCTCTTCACTTACTAGCGGGGGGAAACAGAAGCAAATCTTC
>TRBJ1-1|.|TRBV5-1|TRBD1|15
CASSFYRGSDTEAFF
TGCGCCAGCAGCTTTTACAGGGGGTCGGACACTGAAGCTTTCTTT
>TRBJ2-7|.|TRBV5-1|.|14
CASSLNPKGHEQYF
TGCGCCAGCAGCCTTAATCCCAAGGGGCACGAGCAGTACTTC
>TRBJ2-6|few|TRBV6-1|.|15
CASRSEGSGANVLTF
TGTGCCAGCAGGTCAGAGGGTTCTGGGGCCAACGTCCTGACTTTC
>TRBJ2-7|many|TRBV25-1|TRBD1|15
CASSLGQGRTYEQYF
TGTGCCAGCAGTCTCGGACAGGGACGAACCTACGAGCAGTACTTC
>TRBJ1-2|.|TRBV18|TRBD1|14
CASSADRGLFGYTF
TGTGCCAGCTCCGCGGACAGGGGTTTGTTTGGCTACACCTTC
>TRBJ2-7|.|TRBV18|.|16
CASSRITRGSSYEQYF
TGTGCCAGCTCCCGAATCACCAGGGGAAGCTCCTACGAGCAGTACTTC
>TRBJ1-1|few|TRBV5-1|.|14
CASTRTSMNTEAFF
TGCGCCAGCACCCGGACGTCCATGAACACTGAAGCTTTCTTT
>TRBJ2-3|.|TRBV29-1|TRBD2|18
CSAGGLAGFIRGTDTQYF
TGCAGCGCCGGGGGACTAGCGGGTTTTATAAGGGGCACAGATACGCAGTATTTT
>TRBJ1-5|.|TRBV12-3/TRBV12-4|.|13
CASRQNRVQPQHF
TGTGCCAGCAGGCAAAACAGGGTTCAGCCCCAGCATTTT
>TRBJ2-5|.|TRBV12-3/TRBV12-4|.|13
CASSLRLQETQYF
TGTGCCAGCAGTTTGCGGCTTCAAGAGACCCAGTACTTC
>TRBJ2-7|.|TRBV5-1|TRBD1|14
CASSWDSNYYEQYF
TGCGCCAGCAGCTGGGACAGCAACTATTACGAGCAGTACTTC
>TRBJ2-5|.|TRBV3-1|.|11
CASSNTEAQYF
TGTGCCAGCAGCAACACGGAGGCCCAGTATTTC
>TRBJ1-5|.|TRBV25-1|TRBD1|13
CASGQGGNHPQHF
TGTGCCAGCGGACAGGGGGGCAATCACCCCCAGCATTTT
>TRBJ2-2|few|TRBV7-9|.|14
CASSPNRDTGELFF
TGTGCCAGCAGCCCAAATAGGGACACCGGGGAGCTGTTTTTT
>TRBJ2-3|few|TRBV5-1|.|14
CASSLQTSTDTQYF
TGCGCCAGCAGCTTACAAACTAGCACAGATACGCAGTATTTT
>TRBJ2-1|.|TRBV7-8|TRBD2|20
CASSPEDLGTSGRGYNEQFF
TGTGCCAGCAGCCCTGAGGATCTCGGGACTAGCGGAAGGGGGTACAATGAGCAGTTCTTC
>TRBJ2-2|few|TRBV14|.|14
CASSQDRGNGELFF
TGTGCCAGCAGCCAAGATCGAGGGAACGGGGAGCTGTTTTTT